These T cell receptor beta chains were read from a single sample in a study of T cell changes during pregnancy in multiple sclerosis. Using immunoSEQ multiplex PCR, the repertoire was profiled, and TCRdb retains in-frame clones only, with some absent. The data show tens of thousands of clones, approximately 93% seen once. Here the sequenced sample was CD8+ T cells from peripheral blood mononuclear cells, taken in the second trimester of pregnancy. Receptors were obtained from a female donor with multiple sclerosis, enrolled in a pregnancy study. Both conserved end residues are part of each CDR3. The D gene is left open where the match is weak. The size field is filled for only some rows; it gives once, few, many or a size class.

CDR3aa: CASSAAGDSSYEQYF
CDR3nt: TGTGCCAGCAGCGCCGCCGGGGATTCCTCCTACGAGCAGTACTTC
j_gene: TRBJ2-7
v_gene: TRBV7-2
d_gene: NA
abundance: NA

CDR3aa: CASSIPSSDREFPEAFF
CDR3nt: TGTGCCAGCAGTATCCCTAGCTCGGACAGGGAATTCCCTGAAGCTTTCTTT
j_gene: TRBJ1-1
v_gene: TRBV2
d_gene: TRBD1
abundance: few

CDR3aa: CSVGQSYEQYF
CDR3nt: TGCAGCGTTGGACAGTCCTACGAGCAGTACTTC
j_gene: TRBJ2-7
v_gene: TRBV29-1
d_gene: NA
abundance: NA

CDR3aa: CASRTSGNPGYTF
CDR3nt: TGTGCCAGCAGGACCTCAGGGAATCCTGGCTACACCTTC
j_gene: TRBJ1-2
v_gene: TRBV9
d_gene: NA
abundance: once

CDR3aa: CASSMLVQPQHF
CDR3nt: TGTGCCAGTAGTATGCTAGTACAGCCCCAGCATTTT
j_gene: TRBJ1-5
v_gene: TRBV19
d_gene: NA
abundance: NA

CDR3aa: CASSVSGNIVNEQYF
CDR3nt: TGTGCCAGCAGCGTATCAGGTAACATTGTCAACGAGCAGTACTTC
j_gene: TRBJ2-7
v_gene: TRBV9
d_gene: NA
abundance: once

CDR3aa: CASSVALTSTGELFF
CDR3nt: TGTGCCAGCAGCGTAGCCCTCACGAGCACCGGGGAGCTGTTTTTT
j_gene: TRBJ2-2
v_gene: TRBV9
d_gene: NA
abundance: NA

CDR3aa: CAIPPLGQGTYEQYF
CDR3nt: TGTGCCATACCACCCTTGGGACAGGGAACCTACGAGCAGTACTTC
j_gene: TRBJ2-7
v_gene: TRBV14
d_gene: TRBD1
abundance: NA

CDR3aa: CASAGENTGELFF
CDR3nt: TGTGCCAGCGCAGGGGAGAACACCGGGGAGCTGTTTTTT
j_gene: TRBJ2-2
v_gene: TRBV27
d_gene: NA
abundance: NA

CDR3aa: CAILGQGAYEQYF
CDR3nt: TGTGCCATCCTTGGGCAGGGGGCCTACGAGCAGTACTTC
j_gene: TRBJ2-7
v_gene: TRBV2
d_gene: TRBD1
abundance: NA

CDR3aa: CASTLETANYGYTF
CDR3nt: TGTGCCAGTACCCTTGAGACAGCTAACTATGGCTACACCTTC
j_gene: TRBJ1-2
v_gene: TRBV19
d_gene: NA
abundance: NA

CDR3aa: CASSIGGDRDINSPLHF
CDR3nt: TGTGCCAGTAGTATTGGTGGGGACAGGGATATTAATTCACCCCTCCACTTT
j_gene: TRBJ1-6
v_gene: TRBV19
d_gene: TRBD1
abundance: NA

CDR3aa: CASSDSPGDFYEQYF
CDR3nt: TGTGCCAGCAGCGATAGTCCAGGGGATTTCTACGAGCAGTACTTC
j_gene: TRBJ2-7
v_gene: TRBV9
d_gene: NA
abundance: NA

CDR3aa: CASSHPVVTGYNEQFF
CDR3nt: TGCGCCAGCAGCCATCCGGTTGTGACTGGATACAATGAGCAGTTCTTC
j_gene: TRBJ2-1
v_gene: TRBV4-1
d_gene: NA
abundance: NA

CDR3aa: CASGRTRGRDEQYF
CDR3nt: TGTGCCAGCGGTAGGACGCGGGGCCGGGACGAGCAGTACTTC
j_gene: TRBJ2-7
v_gene: TRBV28
d_gene: NA
abundance: NA

CDR3aa: CASSFDSAYEQYF
CDR3nt: TGTGCCAGCAGTTTCGACAGCGCCTACGAGCAGTACTTC
j_gene: TRBJ2-7
v_gene: TRBV7-6
d_gene: NA
abundance: NA

CDR3aa: CASSLSGGVLDEQYF
CDR3nt: TGTGCCAGCAGCTTATCAGGCGGGGTTCTCGACGAGCAGTACTTC
j_gene: TRBJ2-7
v_gene: TRBV7-3
d_gene: NA
abundance: NA

CDR3aa: CASSQDRESYEQYF
CDR3nt: TGTGCCAGCAGCCAAGATCGGGAGTCCTACGAGCAGTACTTC
j_gene: TRBJ2-7
v_gene: TRBV4-2
d_gene: NA
abundance: NA